Listed below are T cell receptor beta chains from one sample, sequenced in a study of T cell responses to AZD1222 COVID-19 vaccine. The protocol was immunoSEQ multiplex PCR, while the TCRdb copy is restricted to in-frame clones and leaves out a portion. The data contain about 86,000 clones, approximately 89% of them seen just once; the ten biggest clones take up around 2.2%. Material: peripheral blood, obtained on day 0 of AZD1222 vaccination. Receptors were obtained from an adult in good health. The CDR3 runs from the conserved cysteine through the conserved F or W. The order of the fields is V gene, D gene, J gene, CDR3 length, clone size, CDR3 protein, CDR3 DNA. The D gene is left open where the match is weak. Size values are once, few and many counts, or a class for expanded clones, and some rows have none.

v_call: TRBV7-9; d_call: TRBD2; j_call: TRBJ2-1; cdr3_length: 15; clone_size: few; cdr3_aa: CASSTTSGANNEQFF; cdr3_nt: TGTGCCAGCAGCACGACTAGCGGGGCGAACAATGAGCAGTTCTTC
v_call: TRBV5-5; d_call: NA; j_call: TRBJ1-3; cdr3_length: 12; clone_size: NA; cdr3_aa: CASRGDGNTIYF; cdr3_nt: TGTGCCAGTAGGGGGGATGGAAACACCATATATTTT
v_call: TRBV6-2/TRBV6-3; d_call: TRBD2; j_call: TRBJ2-1; cdr3_length: 15; clone_size: NA; cdr3_aa: CASSYGLAGAIEQFF; cdr3_nt: TGTGCCAGCAGTTACGGACTAGCGGGAGCAATTGAGCAGTTCTTC
v_call: TRBV4-3; d_call: TRBD2; j_call: TRBJ2-1; cdr3_length: 17; clone_size: NA; cdr3_aa: CASSQEVTSGGYNEQFF; cdr3_nt: TGCGCCAGCAGCCAAGAAGTGACTAGCGGGGGTTACAATGAGCAGTTCTTC
v_call: TRBV5-4; d_call: TRBD1; j_call: TRBJ1-2; cdr3_length: 15; clone_size: NA; cdr3_aa: CASSPRQGLDYGYTF; cdr3_nt: TGTGCCAGCAGCCCCAGACAGGGGTTGGACTATGGCTACACCTTC
v_call: TRBV7-2; d_call: NA; j_call: TRBJ2-3; cdr3_length: 13; clone_size: NA; cdr3_aa: CASSLAPPDTQYF; cdr3_nt: TGTGCCAGCAGCTTAGCCCCCCCAGATACGCAGTATTTT
v_call: TRBV4-2; d_call: NA; j_call: TRBJ1-1; cdr3_length: 15; clone_size: NA; cdr3_aa: CASSQDPGSPTEAFF; cdr3_nt: TGTGCCAGCAGCCAAGATCCAGGATCCCCCACTGAAGCTTTCTTT
v_call: TRBV25-1; d_call: TRBD2; j_call: TRBJ2-1; cdr3_length: 14; clone_size: NA; cdr3_aa: CASATGGPGNEQFF; cdr3_nt: TGTGCCAGCGCAACGGGAGGGCCGGGCAATGAGCAGTTCTTC
v_call: TRBV7-9; d_call: TRBD1; j_call: TRBJ1-1; cdr3_length: 14; clone_size: NA; cdr3_aa: CASSPNRGNTEAFF; cdr3_nt: TGTGCCAGCAGCCCCAACAGGGGGAACACTGAAGCTTTCTTT
v_call: TRBV30; d_call: TRBD2; j_call: TRBJ2-1; cdr3_length: 15; clone_size: once; cdr3_aa: CAWSLGLARGGEQFF; cdr3_nt: TGTGCCTGGTCGCTCGGACTAGCCCGTGGGGGTGAGCAGTTCTTC
v_call: TRBV20-1; d_call: NA; j_call: TRBJ1-1; cdr3_length: 11; clone_size: NA; cdr3_aa: CSVLGRPEAFF; cdr3_nt: TGCAGTGTCTTGGGACGACCAGAAGCTTTCTTT
v_call: TRBV27; d_call: NA; j_call: TRBJ2-7; cdr3_length: 15; clone_size: once; cdr3_aa: CASSLFQVQTPEQYF; cdr3_nt: TGTGCCAGCAGTTTATTCCAGGTCCAGACGCCCGAGCAGTACTTC
v_call: TRBV28; d_call: NA; j_call: TRBJ1-1; cdr3_length: 15; clone_size: NA; cdr3_aa: CASSPKDRMNTEAFF; cdr3_nt: TGTGCCAGCAGTCCAAAGGACAGAATGAACACTGAAGCTTTCTTT
v_call: TRBV19; d_call: NA; j_call: TRBJ2-7; cdr3_length: 16; clone_size: NA; cdr3_aa: CASSIVSRTAPYEQYF; cdr3_nt: TGTGCCAGTAGTATAGTGTCCAGGACAGCACCCTACGAGCAGTACTTC
v_call: TRBV19; d_call: NA; j_call: TRBJ1-5; cdr3_length: 12; clone_size: NA; cdr3_aa: CASSNQKEPQHF; cdr3_nt: TGTGCCAGTAGTAATCAAAAGGAGCCCCAGCATTTT
v_call: TRBV12-3/TRBV12-4; d_call: NA; j_call: TRBJ1-1; cdr3_length: 13; clone_size: NA; cdr3_aa: CASRYGGYTEAFF; cdr3_nt: TGTGCCAGCAGGTACGGGGGATACACTGAAGCTTTCTTT
v_call: TRBV11-2; d_call: TRBD1; j_call: TRBJ1-2; cdr3_length: 15; clone_size: NA; cdr3_aa: CASSLERQGHYGYTF; cdr3_nt: TGTGCCAGCAGCTTAGAGCGACAGGGCCACTATGGCTACACCTTC
v_call: TRBV2; d_call: NA; j_call: TRBJ2-7; cdr3_length: 12; clone_size: NA; cdr3_aa: CASSAEGYEQYF; cdr3_nt: TGTGCCAGCAGTGCTGAGGGGTACGAGCAGTACTTC
v_call: TRBV2; d_call: NA; j_call: TRBJ2-3; cdr3_length: 13; clone_size: NA; cdr3_aa: CASSGASTDTQYF; cdr3_nt: TGTGCCAGTAGCGGAGCAAGCACAGATACGCAGTATTTT
v_call: TRBV30; d_call: NA; j_call: TRBJ1-5; cdr3_length: 16; clone_size: NA; cdr3_aa: CAWSVPGQNSNQPQHF; cdr3_nt: TGTGCCTGGAGTGTACCGGGACAAAATAGCAATCAGCCCCAGCATTTT
v_call: TRBV27; d_call: NA; j_call: TRBJ2-7; cdr3_length: 13; clone_size: NA; cdr3_aa: CASRLDRRYEQYF; cdr3_nt: TGTGCCAGCAGACTTGACAGGAGATACGAGCAGTACTTC
v_call: TRBV12-5; d_call: NA; j_call: TRBJ1-5; cdr3_length: 14; clone_size: NA; cdr3_aa: CASRHGQSNQPQHF; cdr3_nt: TGTGCTAGCAGGCATGGGCAAAGTAATCAGCCCCAGCATTTT
v_call: TRBV19; d_call: TRBD2; j_call: TRBJ2-7; cdr3_length: 16; clone_size: NA; cdr3_aa: CASSRLTSGSLYEQYF; cdr3_nt: TGTGCCAGTAGTAGGCTGACTAGCGGGAGTCTATACGAGCAGTACTTC
v_call: TRBV10-1; d_call: NA; j_call: TRBJ1-2; cdr3_length: 14; clone_size: NA; cdr3_aa: CASTEWGWVYGYTF; cdr3_nt: TGCGCCAGCACCGAGTGGGGGTGGGTCTATGGCTACACCTTC
v_call: TRBV5-1; d_call: NA; j_call: TRBJ2-5; cdr3_length: 11; clone_size: NA; cdr3_aa: CASRLQETQYF; cdr3_nt: TGCGCCAGCAGGCTCCAAGAGACCCAGTACTTC
v_call: TRBV6-5; d_call: TRBD1; j_call: TRBJ2-2; cdr3_length: 14; clone_size: NA; cdr3_aa: CASGGQGRNGELFF; cdr3_nt: TGTGCCAGCGGGGGACAGGGTCGGAACGGGGAGCTGTTTTTT
v_call: TRBV3-1/TRBV3-2; d_call: NA; j_call: TRBJ2-1; cdr3_length: 16; clone_size: NA; cdr3_aa: CASSQVSAGPHNEQFF; cdr3_nt: TGTGCCAGCAGCCAAGTCTCGGCGGGACCCCACAATGAGCAGTTCTTC
v_call: TRBV7-9; d_call: NA; j_call: TRBJ1-2; cdr3_length: 15; clone_size: NA; cdr3_aa: CASSPAAGLSYGYTF; cdr3_nt: TGTGCCAGCAGCCCAGCCGCGGGGTTAAGCTATGGCTACACCTTC
v_call: TRBV3-1/TRBV3-2; d_call: NA; j_call: TRBJ1-1; cdr3_length: 13; clone_size: NA; cdr3_aa: CASSPSGGTEAFF; cdr3_nt: TGTGCCAGCAGCCCCTCCGGGGGCACTGAAGCTTTCTTT
v_call: TRBV6-5; d_call: NA; j_call: TRBJ2-7; cdr3_length: 13; clone_size: NA; cdr3_aa: CASSYRELYEQYF; cdr3_nt: TGTGCCAGCAGTTACCGGGAGCTCTACGAGCAGTACTTC
v_call: TRBV30; d_call: NA; j_call: TRBJ1-6; cdr3_length: 12; clone_size: NA; cdr3_aa: CAWMRVNSPLHF; cdr3_nt: TGTGCCTGGATGCGGGTAAATTCACCCCTCCACTTT
v_call: TRBV19; d_call: NA; j_call: TRBJ1-2; cdr3_length: 16; clone_size: NA; cdr3_aa: CASRAQQGSSNYGYTF; cdr3_nt: TGTGCCAGTAGGGCCCAGCAGGGCAGCTCTAACTATGGCTACACCTTC
v_call: TRBV5-1; d_call: NA; j_call: TRBJ2-2; cdr3_length: 14; clone_size: NA; cdr3_aa: CASSKDSGTGELFF; cdr3_nt: TGCGCCAGCAGCAAGGACAGCGGCACCGGGGAGCTGTTTTTT
v_call: TRBV9; d_call: NA; j_call: TRBJ1-2; cdr3_length: 14; clone_size: NA; cdr3_aa: CASSPGTDLYGYTF; cdr3_nt: TGTGCCAGCAGCCCAGGGACGGACCTATACGGCTACACCTTC
v_call: TRBV7-2; d_call: NA; j_call: TRBJ2-7; cdr3_length: 15; clone_size: NA; cdr3_aa: CASSSTGSSSYEQYF; cdr3_nt: TGTGCCAGCAGCTCCACAGGGTCTAGCTCCTACGAGCAGTACTTC
v_call: TRBV5-4; d_call: TRBD2; j_call: TRBJ2-1; cdr3_length: 16; clone_size: NA; cdr3_aa: CASSLKGGGSYNEQFF; cdr3_nt: TGTGCCAGCAGCTTGAAGGGCGGGGGCTCCTACAATGAGCAGTTCTTC
v_call: TRBV7-7; d_call: TRBD1; j_call: TRBJ1-5; cdr3_length: 13; clone_size: NA; cdr3_aa: CASSGQGNQPQHF; cdr3_nt: TGTGCCAGCAGCGGACAGGGTAATCAGCCCCAGCATTTT
v_call: TRBV18; d_call: NA; j_call: TRBJ1-2; cdr3_length: 14; clone_size: NA; cdr3_aa: CASSPGASNYGYTF; cdr3_nt: TGTGCCAGCTCACCCGGTGCCAGTAACTATGGCTACACCTTC
v_call: TRBV5-4; d_call: NA; j_call: TRBJ2-6; cdr3_length: 19; clone_size: NA; cdr3_aa: CASSFGRGRSRSGANVLTF; cdr3_nt: TGTGCCAGCAGCTTTGGGCGAGGGAGAAGCCGCTCTGGGGCCAACGTCCTGACTTTC
v_call: TRBV5-1; d_call: TRBD2; j_call: TRBJ2-5; cdr3_length: 15; clone_size: NA; cdr3_aa: CASSLPSAGGETQYF; cdr3_nt: TGCGCCAGCAGCTTGCCGTCAGCGGGGGGTGAGACCCAGTACTTC
v_call: TRBV11-3; d_call: TRBD1; j_call: TRBJ1-1; cdr3_length: 14; clone_size: NA; cdr3_aa: CASSPGTGRTEAFF; cdr3_nt: TGTGCCAGCAGCCCCGGGACAGGGAGGACTGAAGCTTTCTTT